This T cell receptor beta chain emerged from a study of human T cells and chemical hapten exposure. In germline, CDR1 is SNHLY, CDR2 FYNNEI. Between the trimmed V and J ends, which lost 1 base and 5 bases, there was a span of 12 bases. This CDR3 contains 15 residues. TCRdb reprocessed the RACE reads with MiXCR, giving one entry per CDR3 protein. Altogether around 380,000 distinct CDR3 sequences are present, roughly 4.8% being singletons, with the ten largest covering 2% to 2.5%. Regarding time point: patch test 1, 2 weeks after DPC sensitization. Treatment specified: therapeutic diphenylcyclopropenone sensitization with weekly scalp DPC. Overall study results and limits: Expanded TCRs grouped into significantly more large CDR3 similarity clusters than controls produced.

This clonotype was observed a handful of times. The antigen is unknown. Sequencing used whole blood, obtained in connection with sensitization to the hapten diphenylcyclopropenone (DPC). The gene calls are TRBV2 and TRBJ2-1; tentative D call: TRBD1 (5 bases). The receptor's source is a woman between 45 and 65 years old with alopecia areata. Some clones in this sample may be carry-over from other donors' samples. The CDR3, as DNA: TGTGCCAGCAGTGAAGGGTCCATCAGGGACAATGAGCAGTTCTTC. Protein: CASSEGSIRDNEQFF.